This T cell receptor beta chain derives from a study of tumor-infiltrating lymphocytes in primary liver carcinoma. Study information: Recorded tumor stage was T1-T3 N0M0, with diameters of roughly 4 to 11 cm.

Germline CDR1 and CDR2: SGHNT and YYREEE (reference sequence). This CDR3 contains 15 residues. The ends were cut back, 4 bases at V and 7 bases at J, with 19 bases in the middle. TCR beta cDNA was prepared out of roughly 500 ng total RNA by means of a constant-region primer. The TCR beta library was amplified through three nested multiplex PCR rounds in a modified ARM-PCR procedure. With TRBV1-TRBV30 forward primers and a C-beta reverse primer, the first two PCR rounds were run for nine to eleven cycles each. TCRdb reanalysed the multiplex PCR reads using MiXCR and keeps one entry per CDR3 protein. The sample gives more than 95,000 distinct CDR3 sequences, roughly 80% of which show up once; approximately 20% is in the top ten. Points on this clonotype: Its specificity is unknown.

The study's findings and limits: When set against blood, tumors had a significantly higher top-250-clone fraction (p = 0.039). Only about 7.5-24% of top clones were detected in all five tumor regions.

The source material, about 20-30 mg of unsorted bulk tissue, was used to co-extract RNA and DNA. By surgical resection, the patients were treated for their primary liver carcinoma. Sequences were obtained from liver tumor tissue from sampling region 3. Subset given: tumor region T3, left-lateral pole. The clonotype comes from a man aged 40-55 years with primary liver carcinoma and hepatitis B virus infection. The V gene is TRBV5-4, the J gene TRBJ2-3, with D perhaps being TRBD1 or TRBD2 (6 bases each). CDR3 loop: CASSRPEGGTNTQYF. CDR3 nucleotides: TGTGCCAGCAGCCGCCCCGAGGGCGGGACAAATACGCAGTATTTT.